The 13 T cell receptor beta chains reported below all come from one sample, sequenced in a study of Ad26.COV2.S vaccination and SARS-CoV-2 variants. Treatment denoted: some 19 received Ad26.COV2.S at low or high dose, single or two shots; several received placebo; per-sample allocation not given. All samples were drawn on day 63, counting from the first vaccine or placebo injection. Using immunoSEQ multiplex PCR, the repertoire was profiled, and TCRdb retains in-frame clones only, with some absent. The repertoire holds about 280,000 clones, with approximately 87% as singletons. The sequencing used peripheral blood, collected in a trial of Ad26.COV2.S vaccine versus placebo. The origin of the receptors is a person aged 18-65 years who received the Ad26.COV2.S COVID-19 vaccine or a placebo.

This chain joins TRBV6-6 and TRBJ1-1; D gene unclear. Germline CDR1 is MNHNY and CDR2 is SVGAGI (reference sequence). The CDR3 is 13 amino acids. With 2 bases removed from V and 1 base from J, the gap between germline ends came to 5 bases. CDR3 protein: CASSYGRNTEAFF. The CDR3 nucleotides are TGTGCCAGCAGTTACGGCCGGAACACTGAAGCTTTCTTT.

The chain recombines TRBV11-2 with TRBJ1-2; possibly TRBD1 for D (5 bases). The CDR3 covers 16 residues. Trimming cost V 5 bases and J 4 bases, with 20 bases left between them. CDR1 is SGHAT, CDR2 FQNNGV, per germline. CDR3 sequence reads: CASSRVRDLKFYGYTF. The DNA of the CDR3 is TGTGCCAGCAGCCGAGTGAGGGACCTAAAATTCTATGGCTACACCTTC.

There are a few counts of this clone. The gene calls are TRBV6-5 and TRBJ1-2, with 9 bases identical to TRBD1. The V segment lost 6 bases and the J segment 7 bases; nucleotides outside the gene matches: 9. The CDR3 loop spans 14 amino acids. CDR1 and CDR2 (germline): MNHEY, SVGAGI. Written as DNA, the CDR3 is TGTGCCAGCAGGGTACCGGGACAGGGACTTGGCTACACCTTC. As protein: CASRVPGQGLGYTF.

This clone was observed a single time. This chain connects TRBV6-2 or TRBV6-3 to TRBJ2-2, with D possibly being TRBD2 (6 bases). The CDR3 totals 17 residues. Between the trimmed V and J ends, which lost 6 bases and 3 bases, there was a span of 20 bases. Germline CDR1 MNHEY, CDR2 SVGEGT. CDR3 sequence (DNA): TGTGCCAGCAGCGGTAGCGGACTCCCTAGCTACACCGGGGAGCTGTTTTTT. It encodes CASSGSGLPSYTGELFF.

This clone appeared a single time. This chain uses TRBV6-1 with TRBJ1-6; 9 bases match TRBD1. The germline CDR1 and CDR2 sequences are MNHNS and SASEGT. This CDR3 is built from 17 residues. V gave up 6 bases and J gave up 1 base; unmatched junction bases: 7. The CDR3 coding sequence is TGTGCCAGCAGGGAACGAGGGACAGGGTCCTATAATTCACCCCTCCACTTT. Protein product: CASRERGTGSYNSPLHF.

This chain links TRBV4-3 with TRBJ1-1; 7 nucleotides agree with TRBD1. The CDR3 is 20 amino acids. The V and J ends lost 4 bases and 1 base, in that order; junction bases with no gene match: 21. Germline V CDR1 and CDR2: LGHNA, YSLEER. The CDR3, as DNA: TGCGCCAGCAGCCGCGGAAAAGGGGGCGGGGCCTTAGGGGGGAACACTGAAGCTTTCTTT. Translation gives CASSRGKGGGALGGNTEAFF.

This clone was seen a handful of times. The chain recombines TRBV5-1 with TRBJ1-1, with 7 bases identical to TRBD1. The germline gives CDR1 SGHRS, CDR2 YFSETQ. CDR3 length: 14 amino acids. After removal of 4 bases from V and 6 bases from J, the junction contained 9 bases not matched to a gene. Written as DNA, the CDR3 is TGCGCCAGCAGCGAATGGGACAGTAGCGCTGAAGCTTTCTTT. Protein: CASSEWDSSAEAFF.

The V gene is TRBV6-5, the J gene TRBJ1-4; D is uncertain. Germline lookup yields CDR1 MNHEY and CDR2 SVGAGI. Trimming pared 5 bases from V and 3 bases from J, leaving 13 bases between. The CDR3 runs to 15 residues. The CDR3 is CASSPVPNSNEKLFF. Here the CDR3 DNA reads TGTGCCAGCAGTCCTGTACCGAATTCTAATGAAAAACTGTTTTTT.

CDR3 nucleotide sequence: TGTGCCAGCAGCTTAGGTTTGACCGGGGAGCTGTTTTTT. Protein: CASSLGLTGELFF. This chain uses TRBV11-3 with TRBJ2-2; D not certain. Germline CDR1 is SGHNT and CDR2 is YENEEA. V was trimmed by 1 base and J by 5 bases, leaving 5 bases between them. The CDR3 has 13 residues.

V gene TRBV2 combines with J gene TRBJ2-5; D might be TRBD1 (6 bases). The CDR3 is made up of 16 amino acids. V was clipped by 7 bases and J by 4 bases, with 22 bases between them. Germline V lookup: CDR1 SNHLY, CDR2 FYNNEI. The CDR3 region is CASIYSVTGSLETQYF. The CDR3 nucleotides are TGTGCCAGCATCTACTCCGTCACAGGGTCTCTAGAGACCCAGTACTTC. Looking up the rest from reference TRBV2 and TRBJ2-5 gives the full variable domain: EPEVTQTPSHQVTQMGQEVILRCVPISNHLYFYWYRQILGQKVEFLVSFYNNEISEKSEIFDDQFSVERPDGSNFTLKIRSTKLEDSAMYFCASIYSVTGSLETQYFGPGTRLLVL.

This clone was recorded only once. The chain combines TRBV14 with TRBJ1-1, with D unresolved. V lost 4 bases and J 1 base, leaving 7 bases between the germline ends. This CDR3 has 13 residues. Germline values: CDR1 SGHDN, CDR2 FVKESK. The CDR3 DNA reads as TGTGCCAGCAGCCGTCAGGAGAACACTGAAGCTTTCTTT. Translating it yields CASSRQENTEAFF.

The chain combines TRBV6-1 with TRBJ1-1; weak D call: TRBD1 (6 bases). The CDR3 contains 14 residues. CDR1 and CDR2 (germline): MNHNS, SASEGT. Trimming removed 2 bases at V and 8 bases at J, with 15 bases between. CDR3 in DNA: TGTGCCAGCAGTGAAACGGGACAAAGGTCCGAAGCTTTCTTT. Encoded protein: CASSETGQRSEAFF.

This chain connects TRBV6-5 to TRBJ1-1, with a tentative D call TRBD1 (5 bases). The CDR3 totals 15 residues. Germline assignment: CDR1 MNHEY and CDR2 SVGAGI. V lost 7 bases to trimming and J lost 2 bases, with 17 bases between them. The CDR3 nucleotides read TGTGCCAGCAAGCGAGACGGGGGTTCCAACACTGAAGCTTTCTTT. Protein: CASKRDGGSNTEAFF.